These 13 T cell receptor beta chains originate from one sample sequenced in a study of T cell clones after liver transplantation. Sequencing was performed with immunoSEQ multiplex PCR; in TCRdb, only in-frame clones are kept and a portion is missing. The sample includes 68,000 or so clones, 75% to 90% seen only once; the top ten take over 0.45%. Sequenced here: CD4+ T cells from blood, sampled before liver transplant. Receptor source: a human donor who received a liver transplant.

Here the CDR3 DNA reads TGTGCCAGCAGTCCCCAGAACACTGAAGCTTTCTTT. It specifies CASSPQNTEAFF. The genes are TRBV6-1 and TRBJ1-1; no definite D call. V gave up 5 bases and J gave up 1 base, with 5 bases separating them. Germline V CDR1 and CDR2: MNHNS, SASEGT. The CDR3 extends over 12 amino acids.

The V call is TRBV5-4, the J call TRBJ1-3; D uncertain. V was cut by 0 bases and J by 0 bases, with 4 bases left in between. Germline V gene lookup returns CDR1 SGHNT and CDR2 YYREEE (reference sequence). The CDR3 consists of 14 residues. The CDR3 nucleotides are TGTGCCAGCAGCTTGGACACCTCTGGAAACACCATATATTTT. This codes for CASSLDTSGNTIYF.

The V and J genes are TRBV28 and TRBJ2-5; 9 bases match TRBD2. The ends lost 2 bases at V and 6 bases at J; junction bases unmatched: 7. CDR3 length: 15 residues. Germline CDR1 is MDHEN and CDR2 is SYDVKM. CDR3: CASSLALAGVKTQYF. CDR3 nucleotide sequence: TGTGCCAGCAGTTTAGCGTTAGCGGGAGTTAAGACCCAGTACTTC.

This clone was observed once. This rearrangement joins TRBV9 to TRBJ2-7, with 11 bases that match TRBD2. Germline V lookup: CDR1 SGDLS, CDR2 YYNGEE. The CDR3 covers 16 residues. V lost 0 bases to trimming and J lost 3 bases; unmatched junction nucleotides: 5. The CDR3 DNA sequence: TGTGCCAGCAGCGTAGGTGGGACTAGCGGCCTCTACGAGCAGTACTTC. It yields the protein CASSVGGTSGLYEQYF.

The V and J genes are TRBV19 and TRBJ2-7, with 10 bases aligning to TRBD2. Trimming at V came to 4 bases and at J to 7 bases, leaving 10 bases not matched to a gene. CDR1 and CDR2 from the germline V gene are LNHDA and SQIVND (reference sequence). The CDR3 length is 15 residues. CDR3 amino acids: CASSRTSGFVGEQYF. The CDR3 DNA is TGTGCCAGTAGTAGGACTAGCGGCTTTGTGGGGGAGCAGTACTTC.

V and J are TRBV2 and TRBJ1-1, with TRBD1 as a possible D gene (6 bases). The V end lost 5 bases, the J end lost 5 bases, and 15 bases lay between the germline ends. Germline V gives CDR1 SNHLY, CDR2 FYNNEI. This CDR3 has 14 residues. CDR3 bases: TGTGCCAGCAGTAAATCAACAGGGCGGACTGAAGCTTTCTTT. This codes for CASSKSTGRTEAFF.

V and J are TRBV6-5 and TRBJ1-4; 7 bases are shared with TRBD1. The germline V gene encodes CDR1 MNHEY and CDR2 SVGAGI. The length of the CDR3 is 14 residues. With V trimmed by 5 bases and J by 8 bases, 8 bases remained unmatched. CDR3 region: CASSKTGVSEKLFF. The CDR3 DNA reads as TGTGCCAGCAGTAAAACAGGGGTGAGCGAAAAACTGTTTTTT.

The CDR3 region is CASSPYSGTYLNTEAFF. The CDR3 DNA reads as TGTGCCAGCTCACCATATTCGGGGACCTACTTGAACACTGAAGCTTTCTTT. This chain joins TRBV18 and TRBJ1-1; possibly TRBD1 for D (5 bases). The germline V gene has CDR1 KGHSH and CDR2 LQKENI. Trimming pared 2 bases from V and 0 bases from J, leaving 16 bases between. CDR3 size: 17 residues.

This clone was recorded a few times. J is TRBJ2-2 and V is TRBV2; possible D gene TRBD2, 5 bases. The CDR3 totals 15 residues. CDR1 and CDR2 (germline): SNHLY, FYNNEI. V lost 4 bases, J lost 3 bases, and 12 bases lay in between. CDR3 coding DNA: TGTGCCAGCAGTGCGCCCAGCGGATACACCGGGGAGCTGTTTTTT. Encoded protein: CASSAPSGYTGELFF.

V and J are TRBV6-6 and TRBJ1-2; 7 bases are shared with TRBD1. J gave up 4 bases and V 8 bases, and 10 bases lay outside the gene matches. Looked up from germline, CDR1 is MNHNY and CDR2 is SVGAGI (reference sequence). The CDR3 loop spans 14 amino acids. The CDR3, as DNA: TGTGCCAGCCGCCCAGGGGGGCAGGTCTATGGCTACACCTTC. Translation gives CASRPGGQVYGYTF.

The chain recombines TRBV25-1 with TRBJ2-2; 9 bases are a match to TRBD1. Losses at the gene ends were 6 bases for V and 9 bases for J; bases not matched to a gene: 8. The CDR3 covers 14 residues. Germline V CDR1 and CDR2: MGHDK, SYGVNS. This CDR3 reads CASRGQGALRELFF. The CDR3 coding sequence is TGTGCCAGCAGGGGACAGGGCGCTTTACGGGAGCTGTTTTTT.

The J gene is TRBJ2-7, the V gene TRBV5-5; 9 nucleotides align to TRBD1. The CDR3 sequence is 17 residues long. Germline values: CDR1 SGHKS, CDR2 YYEKEE (reference sequence). The V gene end was trimmed by 7 bases and the J gene end by 6 bases; junction bases not matched to a gene: 20. The CDR3, as DNA: TGTGCCAGCTTCCTCCGAGCTTGGATTGGGACAGGGAGCGAGCAGTACTTC. Translating it yields CASFLRAWIGTGSEQYF. The variable domain in full, with the rest retrieved from reference TRBV5-5 and TRBJ2-7, is DAGVTQSPTHLIKTRGQQVTLRCSPISGHKSVSWYQQVLGQGPQFIFQYYEKEERGRGNFPDRFSARQFPNYSSELNVNALLLGDSALYLCASFLRAWIGTGSEQYFGPGTRLTVT.

The chain links TRBV19 to TRBJ2-7; no definite D call. This CDR3 has 16 residues. Per germline, CDR1 LNHDA and CDR2 SQIVND (reference sequence). V was clipped by 0 bases and J by 3 bases, with 15 bases between them. As DNA, the CDR3 is TGTGCCAGTAGTATAGACCTCGACCGACACGGCTACGAGCAGTACTTC. It specifies CASSIDLDRHGYEQYF.